This TCR beta chain stems from a study of shared clonotypes between healthy human individuals (dated by TCRdb to the early 2020s). Study-wide context: A few men and a couple of women, aged 18 to 49 years, made up the cohort. Blood TCR repertoires of roughly five healthy adults were deeply sequenced to estimate repertoire size and the extent of clonotype sharing between individuals. To increase sequencing depth and limit assay-specific biases, different laboratories used diverse techniques to prepare libraries and sequence TCR repertoires. Between about 0.85 and 9.5 billion PBMCs per donor were obtained by leukapheresis.

Summary of the overall study and its limitations: Because the study included only a small number of donors, the genetic and exposure-history diversity represented was limited. Sampling was restricted to blood, and TCR repertoires in tissues likely differ from the TCR repertoires found in blood. Pairwise subsampling indicated that sequencing depth was expected to affect the degree of clonotype sharing among donors.

As concerns this clone: Its antigen is not yet known. No base quality values were provided; no much bigger clone lies one nucleotide off.

TCR CDR3 regions were amplified from genomic DNA by multiplex PCR using the deep immunoSEQ assay. Extracted genomic DNA from each cell subset was distributed evenly across all wells of several immunoSEQ 96-well plates, and each plate was treated as a replicate. For unsorted PBMC, about 270 ng of genomic DNA, equivalent to about 30,000 T cell genomes, went into each replicate PCR. Unsorted PBMC genomic DNA was sequenced across ten immunoSEQ deep assay plates. The purified libraries were quantified using a Qubit 3.0 fluorometer, sized with a Bioanalyzer 2100, and then quantified again using the KAPA Library Quantification kit. Every immunoSEQ 96-well plate was sequenced on a dedicated single-read 150-cycle Illumina NextSeq 550 flow cell. As for the authors' bioinformatics: The immunoSEQ output contained only junctional sequences without quality scores, so filtering could not match that applied to full-length reads. To assign V/J genes and CDR3, sequences were annotated using PyIR, a Python wrapper for IgBLAST v1.9, with IMGT germline references. Any read was removed if the V/J assignment was weak (E-value above 1e-6), the CDR3 was missing, or the read contained stop codons, out-of-frame junctions, or ambiguous translated residues. V3J clonotypes were defined as sequences sharing the same inferred V gene, J gene, and CDR3 amino acid sequence. Percentage overlap between repertoires was calculated by dividing the number of shared unique clonotypes by the size of the smaller repertoire. Repertoire richness was assessed with RTK rarefaction, the Chao1 estimator, and Recon v2.1 estimates of unobserved clonotypes. TCRdb carries this immuneACCESS record with in-frame sequences only. Its versions omit some clonotypes, under half of them owing to an unresolved V gene in the studies checked, with the rest unexplained. V, J and clone size reflect that table, while D and trimming were determined from the DNA. The sample table shows 400,000 to 500,000 clones, and 75% to 85% are seen once. The ten top clones hold 10% to 15% of the sample.

Healthy HIV-negative adults with no recently reported acute infections or vaccinations were included as donors. Every donor was a Caucasian adult living in Nashville, Tennessee, USA. For unsorted samples, approximately 89 million PBMCs were counted, and genomic DNA was extracted using the QIAamp DNA Blood Mini kit. Blood was collected by leukapheresis, and PBMCs were isolated by Ficoll-Histopaque density gradient centrifugation and then cryopreserved in liquid nitrogen vapor phase. The trim is 6 bases for V and 1 base for J, with a gap of 4 bases between the germline ends. The germline V gene provides CDR1 SNHLY and CDR2 FYNNEI. The cysteine opens and the phenylalanine closes a CDR3 of 11 amino acids. Left in the record is the CDR3 DNA by itself, 33 bases read in frame from the first base.

The rearrangement combines TRBV2 with TRBJ2-7, with the D gene too uncertain to name. The clonotype comes from a woman in her thirties or forties in good health. Some clones in this sample may be carry-over from other donors' samples. Sequenced material: PBMCs. CDR3 region: CASSISYEQYF. The base sequence is TGTGCCAGCAGCATATCCTACGAGCAGTACTTC.